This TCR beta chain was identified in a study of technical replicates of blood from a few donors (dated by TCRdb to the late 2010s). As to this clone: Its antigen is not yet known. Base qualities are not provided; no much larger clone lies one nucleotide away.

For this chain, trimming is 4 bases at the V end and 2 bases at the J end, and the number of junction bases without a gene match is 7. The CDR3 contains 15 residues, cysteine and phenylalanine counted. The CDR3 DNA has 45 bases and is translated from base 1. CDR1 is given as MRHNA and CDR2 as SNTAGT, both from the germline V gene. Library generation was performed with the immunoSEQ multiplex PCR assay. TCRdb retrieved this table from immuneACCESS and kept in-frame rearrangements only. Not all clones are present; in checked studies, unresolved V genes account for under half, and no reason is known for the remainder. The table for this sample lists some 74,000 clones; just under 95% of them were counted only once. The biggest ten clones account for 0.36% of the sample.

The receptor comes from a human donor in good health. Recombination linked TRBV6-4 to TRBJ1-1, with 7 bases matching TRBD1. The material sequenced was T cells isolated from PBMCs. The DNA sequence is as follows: TGTGCCAGCAGTGCCGCAGGGGGGTACAACACTGAAGCTTTCTTT. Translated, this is CASSAAGGYNTEAFF.